The clone carrying this T cell receptor (beta chain) was counted a single time. Antigen specificity is unknown. At one end the junction does not follow the germline gene, possibly because of a read error. The source of the sample is a study of blood T cells in healthy people across ages. The study, taken as a whole, reports: While age rose, TCR beta diversity per million T cells dropped in a roughly linear way. Long-lived donors had more naive CD4+ cells and higher diversity than aged donors.

Germline CDR1 reads SGHAT; CDR2 reads FQNNGV. This CDR3 is 16 amino acids long. A minimum of 6 million PBMCs was isolated per sample. The extraction recovered at least 5 micrograms of total RNA per sample. Combining a sample-barcoded 5' primer with a J-beta primer mix, a second PCR ran for roughly 6 to 11 cycles. TCRdb re-derived calls from the 5' RACE reads in MiXCR, one entry per CDR3 protein. The sample includes 1.8 million or so distinct CDR3 sequences, 30% to 40% seen only once; the top ten take more than 20%. The chain links TRBV11-2 to TRBJ2-1; a weak D match, TRBD2 (5 bases). The sequence came from a human donor in good health. Material for sequencing was blood. DNA of the CDR3: TGTGCCAGCAGCCGGTGGGAGCGGAGCTCCTACAATGAGCGGTTCTTC. Protein sequence: CASSRWERSSYNERFF.